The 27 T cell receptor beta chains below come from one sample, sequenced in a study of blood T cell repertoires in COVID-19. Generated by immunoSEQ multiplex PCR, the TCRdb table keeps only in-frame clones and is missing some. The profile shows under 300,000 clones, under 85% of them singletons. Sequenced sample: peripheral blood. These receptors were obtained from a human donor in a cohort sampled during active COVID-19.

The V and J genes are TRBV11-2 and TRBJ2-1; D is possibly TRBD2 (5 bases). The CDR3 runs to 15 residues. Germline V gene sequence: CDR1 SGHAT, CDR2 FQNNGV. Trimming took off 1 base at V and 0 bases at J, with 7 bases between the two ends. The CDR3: CASSLVGASYNEQFF. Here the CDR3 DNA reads TGTGCCAGCAGCTTAGTGGGAGCCTCCTACAATGAGCAGTTCTTC.

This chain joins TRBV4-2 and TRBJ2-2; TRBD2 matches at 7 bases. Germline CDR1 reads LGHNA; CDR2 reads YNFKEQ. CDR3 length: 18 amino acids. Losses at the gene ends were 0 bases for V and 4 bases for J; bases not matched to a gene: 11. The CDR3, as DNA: TGTGCCAGCAGCCAAGAATCTGAAGCGGGATGGGGCACCGGGGAGCTGTTTTTT. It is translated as CASSQESEAGWGTGELFF.

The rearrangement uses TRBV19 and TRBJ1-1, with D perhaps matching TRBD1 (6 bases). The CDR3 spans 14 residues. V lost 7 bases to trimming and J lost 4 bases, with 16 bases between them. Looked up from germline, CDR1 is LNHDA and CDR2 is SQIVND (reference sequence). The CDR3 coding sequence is TGTGCCAGTAAGGTCCCAGGGGAATCCACTGAAGCTTTCTTT. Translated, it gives CASKVPGESTEAFF.

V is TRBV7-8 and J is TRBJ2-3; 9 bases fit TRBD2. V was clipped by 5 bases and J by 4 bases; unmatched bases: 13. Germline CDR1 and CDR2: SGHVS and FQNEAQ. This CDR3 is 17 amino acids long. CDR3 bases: TGTGCCAGCAGCCTACGACTGCGCGGGGGGGCCGCAGATACGCAGTATTTT. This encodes CASSLRLRGGAADTQYF. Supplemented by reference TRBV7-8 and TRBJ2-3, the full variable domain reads GAGVSQSPRYKVAKRGQDVALRCDPISGHVSLFWYQQALGQGPEFLTYFQNEAQLDKSGLPSDRFFAERPEGSVSTLKIQRTQQEDSAVYLCASSLRLRGGAADTQYFGPGTRLTVL.

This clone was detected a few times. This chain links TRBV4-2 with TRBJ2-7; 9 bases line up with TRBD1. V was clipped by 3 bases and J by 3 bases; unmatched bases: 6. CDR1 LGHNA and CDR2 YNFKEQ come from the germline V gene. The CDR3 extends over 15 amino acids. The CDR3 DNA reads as TGTGCCAGCAGCCAGGGACAGGGATTGGACTACGAGCAGTACTTC. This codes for CASSQGQGLDYEQYF.

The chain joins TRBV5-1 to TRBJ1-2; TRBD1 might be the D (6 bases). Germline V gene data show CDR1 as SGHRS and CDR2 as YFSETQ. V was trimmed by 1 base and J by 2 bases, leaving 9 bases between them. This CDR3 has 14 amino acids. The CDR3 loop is CASSLTQGNYGYTF. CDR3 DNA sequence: TGCGCCAGCAGCTTGACGCAGGGGAACTATGGCTACACCTTC.

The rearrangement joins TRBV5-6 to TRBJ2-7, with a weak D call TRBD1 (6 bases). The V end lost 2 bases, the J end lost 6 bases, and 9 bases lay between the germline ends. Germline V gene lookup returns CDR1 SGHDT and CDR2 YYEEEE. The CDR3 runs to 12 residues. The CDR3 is CASSFTGSEQYF. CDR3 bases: TGTGCCAGCAGCTTCACAGGGAGCGAGCAGTACTTC. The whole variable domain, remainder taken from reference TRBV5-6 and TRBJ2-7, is DAGVTQSPTHLIKTRGQQVTLRCSPKSGHDTVSWYQQALGQGPQFIFQYYEEEERQRGNFPDRFSGHQFPNYSSELNVNALLLGDSALYLCASSFTGSEQYFGPGTRLTVT.

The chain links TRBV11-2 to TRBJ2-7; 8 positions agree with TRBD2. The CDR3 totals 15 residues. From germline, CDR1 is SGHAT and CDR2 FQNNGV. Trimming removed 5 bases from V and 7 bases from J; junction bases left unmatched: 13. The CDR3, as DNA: TGTGCCAGCAGCCGCCCGGGACTAGGAAAAAGGGAGCAGTACTTC. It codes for CASSRPGLGKREQYF. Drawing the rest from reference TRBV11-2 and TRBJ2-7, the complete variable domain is EAGVAQSPRYKIIEKRQSVAFWCNPISGHATLYWYQQILGQGPKLLIQFQNNGVVDDSQLPKDRFSAERLKGVDSTLKIQPAKLEDSAVYLCASSRPGLGKREQYFGPGTRLTVT.

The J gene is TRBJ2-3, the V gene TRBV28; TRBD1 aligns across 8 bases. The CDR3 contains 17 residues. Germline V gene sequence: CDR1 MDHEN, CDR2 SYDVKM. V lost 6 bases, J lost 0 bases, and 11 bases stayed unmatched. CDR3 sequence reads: CASSSDRAAPSTDTQYF. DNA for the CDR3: TGTGCCAGCAGCTCGGACAGGGCTGCCCCTAGCACAGATACGCAGTATTTT.

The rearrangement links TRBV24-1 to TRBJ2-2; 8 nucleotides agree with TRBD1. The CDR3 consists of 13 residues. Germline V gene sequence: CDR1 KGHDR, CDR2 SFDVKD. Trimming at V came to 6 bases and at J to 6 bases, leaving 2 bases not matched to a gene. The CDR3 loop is CATSQGAPGELFF. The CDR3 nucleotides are TGTGCCACCAGTCAGGGGGCGCCCGGGGAGCTGTTTTTT.

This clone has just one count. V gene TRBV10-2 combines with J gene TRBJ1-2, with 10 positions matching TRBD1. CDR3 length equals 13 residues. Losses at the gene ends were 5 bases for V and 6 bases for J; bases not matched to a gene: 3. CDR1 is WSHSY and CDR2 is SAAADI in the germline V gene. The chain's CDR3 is CASSSGTGDGYTF. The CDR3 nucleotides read TGCGCCAGCAGTTCCGGGACAGGGGATGGCTACACCTTC.

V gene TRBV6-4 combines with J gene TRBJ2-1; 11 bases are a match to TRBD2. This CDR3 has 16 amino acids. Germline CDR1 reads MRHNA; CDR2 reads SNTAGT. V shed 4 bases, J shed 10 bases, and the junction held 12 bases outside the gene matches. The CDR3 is CASSALAGGAYGEQFF. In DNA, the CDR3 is TGTGCCAGCAGTGCTCTAGCGGGAGGAGCCTATGGGGAGCAGTTCTTC.

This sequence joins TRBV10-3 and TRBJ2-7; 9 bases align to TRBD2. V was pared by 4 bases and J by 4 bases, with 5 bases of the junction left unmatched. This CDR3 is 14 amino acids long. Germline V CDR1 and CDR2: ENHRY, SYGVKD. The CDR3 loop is CAISGLLAGYEQYF. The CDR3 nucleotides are TGTGCCATCAGTGGACTTCTAGCGGGATACGAGCAGTACTTC.

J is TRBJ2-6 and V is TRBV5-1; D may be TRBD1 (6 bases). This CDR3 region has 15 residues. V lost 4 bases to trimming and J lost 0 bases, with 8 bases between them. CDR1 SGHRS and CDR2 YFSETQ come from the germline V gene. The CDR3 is CASSVDSSGANVLTF. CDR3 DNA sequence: TGCGCCAGCAGCGTGGACAGCTCTGGGGCCAACGTCCTGACTTTC.

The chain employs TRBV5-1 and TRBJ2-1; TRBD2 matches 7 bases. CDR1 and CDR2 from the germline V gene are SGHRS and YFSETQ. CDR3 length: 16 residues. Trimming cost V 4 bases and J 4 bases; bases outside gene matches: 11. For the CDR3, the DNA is TGCGCCAGCAGCCCCCGGGGAGGGCAAATATACAATGAGCAGTTCTTC. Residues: CASSPRGGQIYNEQFF.

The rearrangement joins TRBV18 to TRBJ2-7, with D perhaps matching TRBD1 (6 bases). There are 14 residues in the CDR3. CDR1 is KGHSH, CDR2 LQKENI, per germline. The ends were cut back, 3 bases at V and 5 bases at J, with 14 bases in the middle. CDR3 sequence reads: CASSPVTGQNEQYF. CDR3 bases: TGTGCCAGCTCACCCGTAACAGGGCAAAACGAGCAGTACTTC.

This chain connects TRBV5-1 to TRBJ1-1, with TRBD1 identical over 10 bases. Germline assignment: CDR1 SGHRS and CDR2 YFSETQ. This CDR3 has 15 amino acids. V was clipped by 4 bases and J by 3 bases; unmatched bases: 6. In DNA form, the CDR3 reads TGCGCCAGCAGCCCCCGGACAGGGGGGGACACTGAAGCTTTCTTT. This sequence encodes CASSPRTGGDTEAFF.

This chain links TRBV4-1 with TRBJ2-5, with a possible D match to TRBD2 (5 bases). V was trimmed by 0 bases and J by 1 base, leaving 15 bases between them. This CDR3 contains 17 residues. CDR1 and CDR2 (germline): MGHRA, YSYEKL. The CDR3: CASSQEIGAATQETQYF. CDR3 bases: TGCGCCAGCAGCCAAGAAATAGGAGCGGCGACCCAAGAGACCCAGTACTTC.

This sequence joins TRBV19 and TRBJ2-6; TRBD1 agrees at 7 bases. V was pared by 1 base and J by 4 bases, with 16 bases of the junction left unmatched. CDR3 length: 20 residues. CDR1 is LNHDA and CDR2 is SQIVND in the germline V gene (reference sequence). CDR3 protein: CASSIVSGQPLGPGANVLTF. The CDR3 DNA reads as TGTGCCAGTAGTATAGTCTCGGGACAGCCCCTAGGGCCCGGGGCCAACGTCCTGACTTTC.

The CDR3 spells CSATRQGWETQYF. The CDR3 DNA is TGCAGCGCGACCAGACAGGGGTGGGAGACCCAGTACTTC. The chain carries TRBV29-1 and TRBJ2-5; 8 nucleotides align to TRBD1. The germline gives CDR1 SQVTM, CDR2 ANQGSEA. With V trimmed by 7 bases and J by 5 bases, 9 bases remained unmatched. CDR3 length: 13 residues.

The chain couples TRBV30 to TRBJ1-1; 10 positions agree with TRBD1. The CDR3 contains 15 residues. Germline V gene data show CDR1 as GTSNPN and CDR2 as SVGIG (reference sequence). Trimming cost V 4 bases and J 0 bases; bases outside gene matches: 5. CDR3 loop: CAWTQGQGLNTEAFF. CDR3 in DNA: TGTGCCTGGACCCAGGGACAGGGGCTGAACACTGAAGCTTTCTTT.

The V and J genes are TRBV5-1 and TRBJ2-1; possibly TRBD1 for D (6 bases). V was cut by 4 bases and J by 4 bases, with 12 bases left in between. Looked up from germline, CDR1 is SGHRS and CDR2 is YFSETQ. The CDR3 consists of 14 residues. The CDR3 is CASSPLDRYNEQFF. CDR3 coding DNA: TGCGCCAGCAGCCCGCTAGACAGGTACAATGAGCAGTTCTTC.

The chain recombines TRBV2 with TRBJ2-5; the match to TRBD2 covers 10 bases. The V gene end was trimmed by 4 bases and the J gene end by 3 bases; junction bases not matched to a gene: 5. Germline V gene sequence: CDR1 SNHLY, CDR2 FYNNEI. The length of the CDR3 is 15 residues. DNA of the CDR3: TGTGCCAGCAGTGTCCCTAGCGGGAGTAAAGAGACCCAGTACTTC. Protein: CASSVPSGSKETQYF.

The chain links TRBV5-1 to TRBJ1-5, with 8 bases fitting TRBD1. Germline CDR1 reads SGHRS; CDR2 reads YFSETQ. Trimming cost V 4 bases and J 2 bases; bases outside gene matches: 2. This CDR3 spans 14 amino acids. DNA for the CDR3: TGCGCCAGCAGCAGGACAGGGCGCAATCAGCCCCAGCATTTT. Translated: CASSRTGRNQPQHF.

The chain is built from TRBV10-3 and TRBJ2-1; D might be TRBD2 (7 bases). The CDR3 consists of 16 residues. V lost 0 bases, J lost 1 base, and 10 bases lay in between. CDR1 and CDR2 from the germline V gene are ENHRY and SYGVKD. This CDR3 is CAISESRGGSYNEQFF. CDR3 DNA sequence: TGTGCCATCAGTGAGTCGAGGGGGGGATCCTACAATGAGCAGTTCTTC.

In DNA, the CDR3 is TGCGCCAGCAGCACGGGACAGGGGGCGAACATTCAGTACTTC. Its protein is CASSTGQGANIQYF. The chain has TRBV5-1 and TRBJ2-4; 12 bases match TRBD1. The CDR3 is 14 amino acids. Germline CDR1 reads SGHRS; CDR2 reads YFSETQ. The ends lost 4 bases at V and 7 bases at J; junction bases unmatched: 3.

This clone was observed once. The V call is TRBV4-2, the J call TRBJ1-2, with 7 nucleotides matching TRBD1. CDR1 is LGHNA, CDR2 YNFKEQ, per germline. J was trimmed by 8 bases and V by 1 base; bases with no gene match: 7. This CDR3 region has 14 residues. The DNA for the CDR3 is TGTGCCAGCAGCCAAGTGAGGGGGCTAGGCGGCTACACCTTC. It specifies CASSQVRGLGGYTF.